The clone carrying this T cell receptor beta chain has only a few counts. Its cognate antigen is unknown. The CDR3 consists of 14 residues. With 6 bases removed from V and 4 bases from J, the gap between germline ends came to 12 bases. The germline gives CDR1 MDHEN, CDR2 SYDVKM. This sample was taken from a study of PD-1 blockade in classical Hodgkin lymphoma. Study-wide results and limits: Still unresolved is the cause of the repertoire differences, which may be disease activity or prior therapy. Newly diagnosed patients reportedly trailed healthy donors in baseline TCR diversity.

Generated by immunoSEQ multiplex PCR, the TCRdb table keeps only in-frame clones and is missing some. The sample lists about 28,000 clones; around three quarters were seen once. The time point denotes: cycle 4 day 1 (C4D1), after more than five weeks of nivolumab. Each of the patients experienced relapse following autologous stem cell transplantation, and their brentuximab vedotin exposure differed. Under best response, outcomes were complete response, partial response or progressive disease. V is TRBV28 and J is TRBJ1-4, with a weak D call TRBD1 (5 bases). The receptor was derived from a human donor with classical Hodgkin lymphoma. The source material was peripheral blood mononuclear cells (PBMCs), sampled before the fourth cycle of nivolumab. DNA for the CDR3: TGTGCCAGCAGGGGGCCAGCCCTTAATGAAAAACTGTTTTTT. Encoded protein: CASRGPALNEKLFF.